A single sample gave rise to the 23 T cell receptor beta chains below, sequenced in a study of T cells in Graves' hyperthyroidism and ophthalmopathy. RNA transcripts served as the template for amplifying TCR beta CDR3 regions. Carried out on the TCR CDR3, a first-round RT-PCR used the HTBI primer set. MiXCR, applied by TCRdb to the multiplex PCR reads, yields one record per CDR3 protein. The table shows around 430,000 distinct CDR3 sequences, with under 15% occurring only once. The sample comprised blood. The receptors derive from a woman in her thirties with Graves' hyperthyroidism.

The sample holds a few counts of this clonotype. The V and J genes are TRBV29-1 and TRBJ2-1; 8 bases match TRBD2. The CDR3 sequence is 15 residues long. V was pared by 7 bases and J by 7 bases, with 15 bases of the junction left unmatched. In germline, CDR1 is SQVTM, CDR2 ANQGSEA. The CDR3 DNA reads as TGCAGCGCAGATGAACTAGCGGAAACGGGGAATGAGCAGTTCTTC. Protein sequence: CSADELAETGNEQFF.

This clonotype was recorded at least ten times. The rearrangement links TRBV18 to TRBJ1-5; no firm D call. CDR3 size: 14 residues. Germline CDR1 reads KGHSH; CDR2 reads LQKENI. With 3 bases removed from V and 7 bases from J, the gap between germline ends came to 13 bases. The CDR3 DNA sequence: TGTGCCAGCTCACCTAGCCACTCAGACCAGCCCCAGCATTTT. Translated: CASSPSHSDQPQHF.

This clonotype was counted many times. This chain connects TRBV29-1 to TRBJ1-2; D gene ambiguous. CDR3 length: 13 amino acids. Trimming removed 2 bases from V and 5 bases from J, with 12 bases in between. The germline gives CDR1 SQVTM, CDR2 ANQGSEA. CDR3 loop: CSVEPFDKYGYTF. The CDR3 region has the DNA TGCAGCGTTGAACCGTTCGACAAATATGGCTACACCTTC.

This clonotype was detected ten times or more. CDR3 loop: CSATLPGQGSPLHF. CDR3 coding DNA: TGCAGTGCTACGCTCCCGGGACAGGGTTCACCCCTCCACTTT. The rearrangement links TRBV20-1 to TRBJ1-6, with 9 bases lining up with TRBD1. V dropped 4 bases and J dropped 9; count of bases not matched to a gene: 7. The CDR3 covers 14 residues. Germline CDR1 DFQATT, CDR2 SNEGSKA (reference sequence).

This clonotype was counted many times. The chain recombines TRBV28 with TRBJ1-5; D ambiguous. This CDR3 region has 14 residues. With 4 bases removed from V and 2 bases from J, the gap between germline ends came to 9 bases. CDR1 and CDR2 (germline): MDHEN, SYDVKM. This CDR3 is CASSSGYGNQPQHF. In DNA, the CDR3 is TGTGCCAGCAGTTCCGGGTACGGCAATCAGCCCCAGCATTTT.

The chain carries TRBV20-1 and TRBJ2-7; maybe TRBD1 (6 bases). Looked up from germline, CDR1 is DFQATT and CDR2 is SNEGSKA (reference sequence). The ends were cut back, 7 bases at V and 6 bases at J, with 16 bases in the middle. The CDR3 totals 12 residues. Here the CDR3 DNA reads TGCAGTGTTAAGACAGGAAACTGCGAGCAGTACTTC. This gives the protein CSVKTGNCEQYF.

For this clonotype: Being one base from a much bigger clone, this may be a read error. The gene calls are TRBV15 and TRBJ2-4; TRBD2 aligns across 8 bases. Germline CDR1 is LNHNV and CDR2 is YYDKDF (reference sequence). The CDR3 length is 23 residues. Trimming at V came to 0 bases and at J to 0 bases, leaving 22 bases not matched to a gene. The CDR3 DNA reads TGTGCCACCAGCAGAGATTTCGGGAGGTATCGGGCGGGAGGCCCTCTAGCCAAAAACATTCAGTACTTC. The encoded protein is CATSRDFGRYRAGGPLAKNIQYF.

This clonotype was counted at least ten times. The chain has TRBV6-1 and TRBJ2-5; D gene ambiguous. Germline CDR1 and CDR2: MNHNS and SASEGT. The CDR3 totals 12 residues. Trimming took off 5 bases at V and 5 bases at J, with 9 bases between the two ends. The CDR3 nucleotides read TGTGCCAGCAGTAACCTTTTGGAGACCCAGTACTTC. Translating it yields CASSNLLETQYF.

The chain carries TRBV12-5 and TRBJ2-5; 8 positions agree with TRBD1. The germline V gene encodes CDR1 LGHNT and CDR2 FRNRAP. J gave up 2 bases and V 2 bases, and 4 bases lay outside the gene matches. This CDR3 is built from 15 residues. The CDR3 here is CASGLWTGYQETQYF. CDR3 DNA sequence: TGTGCTAGTGGTTTGTGGACAGGGTATCAAGAGACCCAGTACTTC. Using reference TRBV12-5 and TRBJ2-5 for the parts outside the CDR3, the full variable domain is DARVTQTPRHKVTEMGQEVTMRCQPILGHNTVFWYRQTMMQGLELLAYFRNRAPLDDSGMPKDRFSAEMPDATLATLKIQPSEPRDSAVYFCASGLWTGYQETQYFGPGTRLLVL.

This clonotype was seen ten or more times. The CDR3 DNA reads as TGTGCCAGCAGTTTTGACGCCTCCTACGAGCAGTACTTC. This sequence encodes CASSFDASYEQYF. This chain links TRBV28 with TRBJ2-7; D gene unclear. CDR3 length equals 13 residues. Germline values: CDR1 MDHEN, CDR2 SYDVKM. Between the trimmed V and J ends, which lost 3 bases and 0 bases, there was a span of 6 bases.

This clonotype was observed many times. J is TRBJ2-1 and V is TRBV11-2, with 10 bases aligning to TRBD2. The V and J ends lost 1 base and 9 bases, in that order; junction bases with no gene match: 15. The V gene's germline CDR1 is SGHAT and CDR2 FQNNGV. The CDR3 totals 18 residues. The CDR3 sequence is CASSLALSSGRAAGEQFF. For the CDR3, the DNA is TGTGCCAGCAGCTTAGCCCTTTCGAGCGGGAGGGCCGCCGGTGAGCAGTTCTTC.

This clonotype has only a few counts. The J gene is TRBJ2-2, the V gene TRBV7-3; a weak D match, TRBD1 (6 bases). V lost 2 bases, J lost 5 bases, and 12 bases lay in between. This CDR3 is built from 15 residues. Germline CDR1 is SGHTA and CDR2 is FQGTGA. The chain's CDR3 is CASSLQGTGTGELFF. The CDR3 bases are TGTGCCAGCAGCTTACAGGGGACGGGTACCGGGGAGCTGTTTTTT. Full variable domain (rest looked up from reference TRBV7-3 and TRBJ2-2): GAGVSQTPSNKVTEKGKYVELRCDPISGHTALYWYRQSLGQGPEFLIYFQGTGAADDSGLPNDRFFAVRPEGSVSTLKIQRTERGDSAVYLCASSLQGTGTGELFFGEGSRLTVL.

This clonotype was counted between two and nine times. The chain employs TRBV10-3 and TRBJ1-1; TRBD1 matches 10 bases. CDR1 ENHRY and CDR2 SYGVKD come from the germline V gene. V was pared by 6 bases and J by 0 bases, with 10 bases of the junction left unmatched. The CDR3 is made up of 17 amino acids. DNA of the CDR3: TGTGCCATCAGCTCGGACAGGGGGGGGACGATGAACACTGAAGCTTTCTTT. Amino acids: CAISSDRGGTMNTEAFF.

This clonotype was observed many times. This sequence joins TRBV20-1 and TRBJ1-2, with D unclear. The CDR3 totals 13 residues. V was clipped by 3 bases and J by 6 bases, with 14 bases between them. The germline CDR1 and CDR2 sequences are DFQATT and SNEGSKA (reference sequence). The CDR3 DNA follows: TGCAGTGCTAGCGCCCTAGGCGGGAATGGCTACACCTTC. Protein sequence: CSASALGGNGYTF.

The V gene is TRBV7-9, the J gene TRBJ2-1; TRBD1 aligns across 8 bases. V shed 5 bases and J 0 bases; nucleotides not matched to a gene: 6. The CDR3 sequence is 16 residues long. CDR1 and CDR2 from the germline V gene are SEHNR and FQNEAQ (reference sequence). CDR3 nucleotide sequence: TGTGCCAGCAGCCCGAACACAGGGGGCTCCTACAATGAGCAGTTCTTC. Translation: CASSPNTGGSYNEQFF.

This clonotype was counted at least ten times. The V and J genes are TRBV30 and TRBJ2-7, with a weak D call TRBD1 (6 bases). Germline assignment: CDR1 GTSNPN and CDR2 SVGIG (reference sequence). The CDR3 is 14 amino acids. Trimming cost V 4 bases and J 6 bases, with 19 bases left between them. CDR3 in amino acids: CAWNPTGSAGEQYF. In DNA form, the CDR3 reads TGTGCCTGGAACCCGACAGGTTCCGCTGGCGAGCAGTACTTC.

This clonotype was recorded many times. This chain connects TRBV3-1 to TRBJ1-2, with D unclear. The V end lost 2 bases, the J end lost 0 bases, and 7 bases lay between the germline ends. The CDR3 is 14 amino acids. Germline V gene sequence: CDR1 LGHDT, CDR2 YNNKEL (reference sequence). CDR3 bases: TGTGCCAGCAGCCAAACAGACGCTAACTATGGCTACACCTTC. Protein sequence: CASSQTDANYGYTF.

This clonotype was seen ten or more times. The rearrangement joins TRBV6-1 to TRBJ2-1, with 12 nucleotides matching TRBD2. J was trimmed by 7 bases and V by 6 bases; bases with no gene match: 10. CDR3 size: 16 residues. Germline-derived CDR1 and CDR2 are MNHNS and SASEGT. This CDR3 reads CASRTSGRPPWNEQFF. The CDR3 DNA follows: TGTGCCAGCAGGACTAGCGGGAGACCTCCGTGGAATGAGCAGTTCTTC.

This clonotype was counted a few times. The V call is TRBV10-1, the J call TRBJ2-2; 7 bases fit TRBD2. This CDR3 has 13 residues. The J segment lost 5 bases and the V segment lost 7 bases, leaving 4 bases of the junction unmatched. Looked up from germline, CDR1 is WNHNN and CDR2 is SYGVQD (reference sequence). For the CDR3, the DNA is TGCGCCAGCACGACGGGGGGTACCGGGGAGCTGTTTTTT. This codes for CASTTGGTGELFF.

The V and J genes are TRBV12-3 or TRBV12-4 and TRBJ1-5; tentative D call: TRBD1 (6 bases). Trimming took off 6 bases at V and 7 bases at J, with 19 bases between the two ends. The CDR3 is made up of 15 amino acids. DNA for the CDR3: TGTGCCAGCAGCCCAAGGGGGGGGGCAGGACAGCCCCAGCATTTT. It specifies CASSPRGGAGQPQHF.

This clonotype was picked up many times. The chain couples TRBV30 to TRBJ2-7; D may match TRBD1 or TRBD2 (5 bases each). Looked up from germline, CDR1 is GTSNPN and CDR2 is SVGIG (reference sequence). The CDR3 has 12 residues. The CDR3 nucleotides are TGTACACTGAGAGAGGGGACCTACGAGCAGTACTTC. Its protein is CTLREGTYEQYF.

This clonotype has at least ten counts. The chain recombines TRBV6-1 with TRBJ2-3, with a possible D match to TRBD2 (5 bases). Per germline, CDR1 MNHNS and CDR2 SASEGT. CDR3 length: 14 residues. V was pared by 9 bases and J by 5 bases, with 18 bases between. CDR3 protein: CASRVISAGDTQYF. The CDR3 DNA is TGTGCCAGTAGGGTTATTAGCGCGGGAGATACGCAGTATTTT.

The genes are TRBV6-5 and TRBJ2-7, with D tentatively TRBD2 (5 bases). V was cut by 2 bases and J by 0 bases, with 11 bases left in between. The CDR3 spans 15 residues. Per germline, CDR1 MNHEY and CDR2 SVGAGI. The CDR3 DNA is TGTGCCAGCAGTTACCTTGCGGGCCCCTCCTACGAGCAGTACTTC. It yields the protein CASSYLAGPSYEQYF.